This is a list of T cell receptor beta chains from one sample in a study of identical twins. TCRdb fed the 5' RACE reads into MiXCR, producing one record per CDR3 protein. The repertoire holds hundreds of thousands of distinct CDR3 sequences, with roughly 8% as singletons. These data also formed part of another study, on yellow fever vaccine responses in identical twins.

The sample taken for sequencing was PBMCs. These receptors originate from a woman aged 18-29 years in good health. Both conserved end residues are part of each CDR3. The D gene is left open where the match is weak. The size entry is marked missing in some rows and otherwise reads once, few, many or a size class.

cdr3_nt cdr3_aa j_call clone_size v_call d_call
TGTGCCAGCAGTTTAGTTGCAGACTCTGGGGCCAACGTCCTGACTTTC CASSLVADSGANVLTF TRBJ2-6 . TRBV12-3/TRBV12-4 .
TGTGCCAGCAGTTTACGACTAGCGGGAGGTTCCACCGGGGAGCTGTTTTTT CASSLRLAGGSTGELFF TRBJ2-2 . TRBV12-3/TRBV12-4 TRBD2
TGTGCCAGCCGACGACAGGGGACCATCTATGGCTACACCTTC CASRRQGTIYGYTF TRBJ1-2 many TRBV28 TRBD1
TGTGCCAGCAGCCTTCTCACGGTCGCGGGGGGCACTGAAGCTTTCTTT CASSLLTVAGGTEAFF TRBJ1-1 few TRBV14 .
TGTGCCAGCAGCCAAGATACCAGGGCACCCTATGGCTACACCTTC CASSQDTRAPYGYTF TRBJ1-2 many TRBV3-1 .
TGTGCCAGCAGCTTAGTGGAGAATGAAAAACTGTTTTTT CASSLVENEKLFF TRBJ1-4 few TRBV7-9 .
TGTGCCAGCAGTTTACAGGCGCTATACACAGATACGCAGTATTTT CASSLQALYTDTQYF TRBJ2-3 few TRBV27 .
TGTGCCAGCAGGCAAGCAGGGACAGGGACCGCCTTAGGAGAGACCCAGTACTTC CASRQAGTGTALGETQYF TRBJ2-5 . TRBV3-1 TRBD1
TGTGCCAGCAGTTTATCCCTGGGACTAGCCGGCGTGGAGACCCAGTACTTC CASSLSLGLAGVETQYF TRBJ2-5 . TRBV28 TRBD2
TGCGCCAGCAGCTCAACCGCTAGCGGGAGAATATTCTACGAGCAGTACTTC CASSSTASGRIFYEQYF TRBJ2-7 many TRBV5-1 TRBD2
TGCGCCAGCAGCCAAGATGTCAGGGGGCCCTACGAGCAGTACTTC CASSQDVRGPYEQYF TRBJ2-7 many TRBV4-3 TRBD1
TGTGCCAGCAGCTGGTCAGCGGGGCACCCCACAGATACGCAGTATTTT CASSWSAGHPTDTQYF TRBJ2-3 few TRBV5-6 TRBD2
TGTGCCAGCAGTCCTTTAGCTCGGGGATACACCGGGGAGCTGTTTTTT CASSPLARGYTGELFF TRBJ2-2 many TRBV6-2/TRBV6-3 .
TGTGCCAGCAGTTTATCGATAGGAGTCACAGATACGCAGTATTTT CASSLSIGVTDTQYF TRBJ2-3 few TRBV27 .
TGTGCCACCAGTGAGACAGGGAGGACCGGGGAGCTGTTTTTT CATSETGRTGELFF TRBJ2-2 many TRBV24-1 .
TGCGCCAGCAGCCCCACCACTGGCGGGACGTCGGAGGAGCAGTACTTC CASSPTTGGTSEEQYF TRBJ2-7 . TRBV5-1 .
TGCGCCAGCAGTGCTAGCGGAGCTAGCACAGATACGCAGTATTTT CASSASGASTDTQYF TRBJ2-3 many TRBV10-2 TRBD2
TGTGCCAGCAGGGACAGTATGGAGTACATTCAGTACTTC CASRDSMEYIQYF TRBJ2-4 few TRBV27 .
TGTGCCAGCAGCGAGACTAGCTACAATGAGCAGTTCTTC CASSETSYNEQFF TRBJ2-1 many TRBV6-2/TRBV6-3 .